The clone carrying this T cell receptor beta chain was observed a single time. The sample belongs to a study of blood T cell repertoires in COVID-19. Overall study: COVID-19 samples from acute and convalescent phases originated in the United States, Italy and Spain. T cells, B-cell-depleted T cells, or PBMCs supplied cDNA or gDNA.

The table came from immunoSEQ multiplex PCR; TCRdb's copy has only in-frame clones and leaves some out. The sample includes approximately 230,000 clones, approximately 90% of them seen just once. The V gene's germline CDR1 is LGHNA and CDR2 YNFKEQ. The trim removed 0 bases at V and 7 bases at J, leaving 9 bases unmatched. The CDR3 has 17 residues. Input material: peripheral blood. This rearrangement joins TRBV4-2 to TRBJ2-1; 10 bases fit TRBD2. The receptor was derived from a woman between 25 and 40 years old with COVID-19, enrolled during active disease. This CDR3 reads CASSQEQVSGGPNEQFF. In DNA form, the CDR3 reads TGTGCCAGCAGCCAAGAGCAGGTTAGCGGGGGGCCGAATGAGCAGTTCTTC.